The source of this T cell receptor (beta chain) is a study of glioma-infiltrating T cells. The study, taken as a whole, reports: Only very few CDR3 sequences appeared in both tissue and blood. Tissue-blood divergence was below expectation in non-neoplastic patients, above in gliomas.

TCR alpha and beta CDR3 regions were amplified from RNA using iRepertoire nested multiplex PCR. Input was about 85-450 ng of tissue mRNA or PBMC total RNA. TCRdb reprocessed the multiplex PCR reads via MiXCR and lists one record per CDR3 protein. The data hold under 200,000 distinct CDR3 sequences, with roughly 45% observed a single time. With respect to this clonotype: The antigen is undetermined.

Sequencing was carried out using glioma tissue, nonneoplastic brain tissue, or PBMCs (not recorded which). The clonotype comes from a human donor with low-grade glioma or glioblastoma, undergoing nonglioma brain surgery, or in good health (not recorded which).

CDR3 nucleotide sequence: TGTGCCAGCAGCCGATCACTATTACAGGGTACTGGAAACACCATATATTTT. It codes for CASSRSLLQGTGNTIYF. The gene calls are TRBV11-2 and TRBJ1-3; tentative D call: TRBD1 (6 bases). Germline V lookup: CDR1 SGHAT, CDR2 FQNNGV. This CDR3 is built from 17 residues. The V end was cut by 5 bases, the J end by 2 bases, with 19 bases between.